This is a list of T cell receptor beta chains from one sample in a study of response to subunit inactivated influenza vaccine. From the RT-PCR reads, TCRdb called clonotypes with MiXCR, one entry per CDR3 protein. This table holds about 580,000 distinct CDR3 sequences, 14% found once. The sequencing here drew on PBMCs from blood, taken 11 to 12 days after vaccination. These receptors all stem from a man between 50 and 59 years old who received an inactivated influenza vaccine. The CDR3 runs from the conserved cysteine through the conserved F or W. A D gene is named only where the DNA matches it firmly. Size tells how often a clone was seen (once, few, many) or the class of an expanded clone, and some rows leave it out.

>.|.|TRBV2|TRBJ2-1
CASSVASSYNEQFF
TGTGCCAGCAGTGTGGCTAGCTCCTACAATGAGCAGTTCTTC
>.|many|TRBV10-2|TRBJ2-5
CASRRRRGETQYF
TGCGCCAGCAGGAGACGGCGAGGGGAGACCCAGTACTTC
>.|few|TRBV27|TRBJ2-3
CASRPPGALSTDTQYF
TGTGCCAGCAGGCCACCAGGGGCCTTAAGCACAGATACGCAGTATTTT
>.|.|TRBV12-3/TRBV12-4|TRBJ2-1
CASSPPGPYNEQFF
TGTGCCAGCAGTCCTCCGGGACCCTACAATGAGCAGTTCTTC
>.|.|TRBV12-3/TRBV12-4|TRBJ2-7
CASSQKFGGAEQYF
TGTGCCAGCAGCCAAAAATTTGGGGGGGCCGAGCAGTACTTC
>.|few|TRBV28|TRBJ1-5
CASSFYGLKGNQPQHF
TGTGCCAGCAGTTTCTACGGGCTAAAGGGCAATCAGCCCCAGCATTTT
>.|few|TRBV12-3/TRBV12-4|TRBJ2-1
CASSSPGRHEQFF
TGTGCCAGCAGTTCCCCCGGTCGGCATGAGCAGTTCTTC
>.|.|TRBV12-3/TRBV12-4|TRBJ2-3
CASSSKYTDTQYF
TGTGCCAGCAGTTCGAAGTACACAGATACGCAGTATTTT
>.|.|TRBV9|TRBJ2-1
CASSESAVLSYNEQFF
TGTGCCAGCAGCGAATCAGCGGTACTCTCCTACAATGAGCAGTTCTTC
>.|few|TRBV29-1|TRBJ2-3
CSVSRTSTDTQYF
TGCAGCGTATCTAGGACTAGCACAGATACGCAGTATTTT
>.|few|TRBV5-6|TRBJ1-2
CASSKQGLYGYTF
TGTGCCAGCAGCAAACAGGGACTATATGGCTACACCTTC
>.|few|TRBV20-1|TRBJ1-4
CSARDPTGNEKLFF
TGCAGTGCTAGAGATCCTACGGGGAATGAAAAACTGTTTTTT
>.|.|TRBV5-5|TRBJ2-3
CASSPDQSTDTQYF
TGTGCCAGCAGCCCCGACCAGAGCACAGATACGCAGTATTTT
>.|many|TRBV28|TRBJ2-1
CASSSPLRNEQFF
TGTGCCAGCAGTTCCCCCTTGCGAAATGAGCAGTTCTTC
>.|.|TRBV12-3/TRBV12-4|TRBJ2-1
CASSLGGGEVQFF
TGTGCCAGCAGTTTAGGTGGCGGTGAGGTGCAGTTCTTC
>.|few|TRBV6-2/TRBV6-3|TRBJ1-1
CASSYPFGHPNTEAFF
TGTGCCAGCAGTTACCCTTTTGGACACCCGAACACTGAAGCTTTCTTT
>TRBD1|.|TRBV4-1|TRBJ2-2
CASRREEVQGTGKLFF
TGCGCCAGCAGACGCGAAGAAGTACAGGGGACCGGGAAGCTGTTTTTT
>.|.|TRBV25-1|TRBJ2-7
CASSESPGVGYEQYF
TGTGCCAGCAGTGAATCTCCGGGAGTAGGGTACGAGCAGTACTTC
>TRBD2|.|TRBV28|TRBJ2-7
CASSSGLAGAYEQYF
TGTGCCAGCAGTTCGGGACTAGCGGGAGCCTACGAGCAGTACTTC
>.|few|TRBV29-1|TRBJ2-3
CSAEAASHTDTQYF
TGCAGCGCAGAGGCTGCTAGCCACACAGATACGCAGTATTTT
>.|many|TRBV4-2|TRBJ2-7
CASSQERRLERYF
TGTGCCAGCAGCCAAGAGAGGCGGCTGGAACGATACTTC
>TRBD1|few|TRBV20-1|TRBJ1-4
CSARDRPTNEKLFF
TGCAGTGCTAGGGACAGGCCAACTAATGAAAAACTGTTTTTT
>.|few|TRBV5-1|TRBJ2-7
CASSEETYYEQYF
TGCGCCAGCAGCGAGGAAACCTACTACGAGCAGTACTTC
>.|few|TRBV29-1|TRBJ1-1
CSPGGAFF
TGCAGCCCCGGCGGAGCTTTCTTT
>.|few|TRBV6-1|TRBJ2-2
CASKLNSGTPGELFF
TGTGCCAGCAAGCTAAACTCCGGGACGCCCGGGGAGCTGTTTTTT
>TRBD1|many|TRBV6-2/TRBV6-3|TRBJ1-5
CASSFPDRAGQPQHF
TGTGCCAGCAGTTTCCCGGACAGGGCCGGTCAGCCCCAGCATTTT
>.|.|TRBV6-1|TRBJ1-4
CASEYREREKLFF
TGTGCCAGCGAGTACAGGGAGAGGGAAAAACTGTTTTTT
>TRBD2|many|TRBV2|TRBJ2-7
CASSEPGLAGVTTEDEQYF
TGTGCCAGCAGTGAACCGGGACTAGCGGGAGTTACGACCGAGGACGAGCAGTACTTC
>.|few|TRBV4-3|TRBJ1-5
CASSHLPGSPQHF
TGCGCCAGCAGCCACCTCCCGGGCTCGCCCCAGCATTTT
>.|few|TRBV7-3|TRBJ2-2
CATIDDTGELFF
TGTGCCACCATCGACGACACCGGGGAGCTGTTTTTT
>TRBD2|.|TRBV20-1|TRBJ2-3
CSALTGTTSTDTQYF
TGCAGTGCGCTTACCGGGACTACAAGCACAGATACGCAGTATTTT
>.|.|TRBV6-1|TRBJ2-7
CASGPAREVGEQYF
TGTGCCAGCGGCCCGGCACGCGAAGTGGGCGAGCAGTACTTC
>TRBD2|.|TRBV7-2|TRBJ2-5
CASSLSGGMGETQYF
TGTGCCAGCAGCTTAAGCGGGGGGATGGGGGAGACCCAGTACTTC
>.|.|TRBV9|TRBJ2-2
CASSAYRGGTGELFF
TGTGCCAGCAGCGCCTACAGGGGAGGTACCGGGGAGCTGTTTTTT
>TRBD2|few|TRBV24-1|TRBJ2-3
CATSEGTSGGTDTQYF
TGTGCCACCAGTGAAGGGACTAGCGGGGGTACAGATACGCAGTATTTT
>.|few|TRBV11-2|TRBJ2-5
CASSPRTGETQYF
TGTGCCAGCAGCCCCCGGACTGGCGAGACCCAGTACTTC
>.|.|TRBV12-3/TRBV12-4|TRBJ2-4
CASSLRGGENIQYF
TGTGCCAGCAGTCTCCGAGGGGGGGAAAACATTCAGTACTTC
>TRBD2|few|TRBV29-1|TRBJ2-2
CSVAPSGRTGELFF
TGCAGCGTTGCTCCCAGCGGGAGAACCGGGGAGCTGTTTTTT
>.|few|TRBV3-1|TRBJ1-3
CASSQVIVGRRSSGNTIYF
TGTGCCAGCAGCCAAGTTATTGTGGGGCGACGTAGCTCTGGAAACACCATATATTTT
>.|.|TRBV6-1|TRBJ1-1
CASARNPGNTEAFF
TGTGCCAGCGCCAGGAACCCAGGGAACACTGAAGCTTTCTTT
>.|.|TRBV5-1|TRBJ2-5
CASSATGTRETQYF
TGCGCCAGCAGCGCTACAGGGACCCGAGAGACCCAGTACTTC
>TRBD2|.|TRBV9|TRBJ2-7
CASSVGGSGPSYEQYF
TGTGCCAGCAGCGTAGGAGGTAGCGGGCCTTCCTACGAGCAGTACTTC
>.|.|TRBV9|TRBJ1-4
CASSVAEVGTNEKLFF
TGTGCCAGCAGCGTGGCGGAGGTTGGCACTAATGAAAAACTGTTTTTT
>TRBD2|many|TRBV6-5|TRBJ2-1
CASSYWRGARYNEQFF
TGTGCCAGCAGTTACTGGCGGGGGGCGAGATACAATGAGCAGTTCTTC
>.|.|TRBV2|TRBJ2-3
CASSSVSGTDTQYF
TGTGCCAGCAGTAGCGTTAGCGGCACAGATACGCAGTATTTT